The entry below describes one T cell receptor (beta chain). This sample is part of a study of OX40 agonist ivuxolimab in advanced cancers. The CDR3 has 13 amino acids. Trimming removed 6 bases from V and 5 bases from J; junction bases left unmatched: 1. The V gene's germline CDR1 is LNHDA and CDR2 SQIVND (reference sequence). TCRdb's copy holds only in-frame clones and misses some; the assay was immunoSEQ multiplex PCR. The top ten hold 2% to 2.5% of the sample, which has around 67,000 clones, more than 75% seen once. This clonotype was obtained from an adult with an advanced solid tumor such as melanoma, head and neck, liver or kidney cancer. The sequenced sample was CD4+ or CD8+ T cells sorted from blood, obtained in a trial of the OX40 agonist ivuxolimab. This chain connects TRBV19 to TRBJ1-4; 9 bases agree with TRBD1. The CDR3: CASSGQGNEKLFF. The DNA of the CDR3 is TGTGCCAGTAGCGGACAGGGGAATGAAAAACTGTTTTTT.